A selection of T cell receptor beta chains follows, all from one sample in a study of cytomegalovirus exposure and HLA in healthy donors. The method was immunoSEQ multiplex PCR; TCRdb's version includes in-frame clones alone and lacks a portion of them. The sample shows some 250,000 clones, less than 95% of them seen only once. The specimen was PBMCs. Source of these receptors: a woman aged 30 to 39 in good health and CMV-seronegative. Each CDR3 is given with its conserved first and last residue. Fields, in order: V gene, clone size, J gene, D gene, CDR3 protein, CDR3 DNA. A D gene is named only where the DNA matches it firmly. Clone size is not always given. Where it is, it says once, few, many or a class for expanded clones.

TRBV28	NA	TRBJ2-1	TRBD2	CASRSAGPNGYEQFF	TGTGCCAGCAGGTCAGCGGGACCTAATGGATATGAGCAGTTCTTC
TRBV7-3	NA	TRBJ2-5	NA	CASSLRAQGGTQYF	TGTGCCAGCAGCTTAAGGGCCCAGGGAGGGACCCAGTACTTC
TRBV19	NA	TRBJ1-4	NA	CASSIDPASGGKLFF	TGTGCCAGTAGTATCGACCCCGCATCAGGTGGGAAACTGTTTTTT
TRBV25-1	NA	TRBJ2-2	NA	CASAQGSVNTGELFF	TGTGCCAGCGCTCAGGGATCTGTCAACACCGGGGAGCTGTTTTTT
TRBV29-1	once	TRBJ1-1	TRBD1	CSVETGGRTEAFF	TGCAGCGTTGAGACAGGGGGCCGGACTGAAGCTTTCTTT
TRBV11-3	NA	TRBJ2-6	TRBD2	CASSRLAGDSGANVLTF	TGTGCCAGCAGCCGACTAGCGGGTGATTCTGGGGCCAACGTCCTGACTTTC
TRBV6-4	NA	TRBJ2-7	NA	CASSDPYEQYF	TGTGCCAGCAGTGACCCCTACGAGCAGTACTTC
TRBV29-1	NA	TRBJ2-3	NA	CSVEFRGTQYF	TGCAGCGTTGAATTCAGGGGAACGCAGTATTTT
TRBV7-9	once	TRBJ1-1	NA	CASSLVADKAFF	TGTGCCAGCAGCTTAGTGGCGGATAAAGCTTTCTTT
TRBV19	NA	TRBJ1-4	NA	CASSSNEGLNEKLFF	TGTGCCAGTAGTAGTAATGAGGGGTTAAATGAAAAACTGTTTTTT
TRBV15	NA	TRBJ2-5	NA	CATSAGRTQYF	TGTGCCACCAGCGCTGGACGGACCCAGTACTTC
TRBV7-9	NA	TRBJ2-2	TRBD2	CASSLVKGREVTGELFF	TGTGCCAGCAGCTTAGTCAAAGGACGGGAGGTCACCGGGGAGCTGTTTTTT
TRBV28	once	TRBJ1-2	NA	CASSSNGRISYGYTF	TGTGCCAGCAGCTCCAATGGACGGATTAGCTATGGCTACACCTTC
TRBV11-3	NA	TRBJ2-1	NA	CASSLRRAGPMNEQFF	TGTGCCAGCAGCTTAAGGAGGGCGGGGCCTATGAATGAGCAGTTCTTC
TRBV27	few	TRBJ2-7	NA	CASSLMADYEQYF	TGTGCCAGCAGTTTAATGGCCGACTACGAGCAGTACTTC
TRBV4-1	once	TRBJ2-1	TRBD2	CASSQLGLAGGPSYNEQFF	TGCGCCAGCAGCCAACTGGGACTAGCGGGAGGGCCATCCTACAATGAGCAGTTCTTC
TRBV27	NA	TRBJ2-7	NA	CASSFGEDYEQYF	TGTGCCAGCAGTTTTGGCGAAGACTACGAGCAGTACTTC
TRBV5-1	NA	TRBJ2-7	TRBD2	CASSQSLAGVASEQYF	TGCGCCAGCAGCCAATCATTAGCGGGAGTAGCAAGCGAGCAGTACTTC
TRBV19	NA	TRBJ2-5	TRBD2	CASSIYAGVETQYF	TGTGCCAGTAGTATCTACGCGGGAGTGGAGACCCAGTACTTC
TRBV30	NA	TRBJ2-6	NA	CAWSGGISSGANVLTF	TGTGCCTGGAGCGGGGGTATTAGCTCTGGGGCCAACGTCCTGACTTTC
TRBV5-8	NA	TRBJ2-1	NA	CASSLVRDFYNEQFF	TGTGCCAGCAGCTTGGTCAGGGACTTTTACAATGAGCAGTTCTTC
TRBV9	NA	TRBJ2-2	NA	CASSVAGNTGELFF	TGTGCCAGCAGCGTAGCGGGGAACACCGGGGAGCTGTTTTTT
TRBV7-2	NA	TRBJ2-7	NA	CASSLAFRARGREQYF	NA
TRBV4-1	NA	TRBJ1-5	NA	CASSQDLGAASSGQPQHF	TGCGCCAGCAGCCAAGATCTAGGGGCCGCTTCATCCGGTCAGCCCCAGCATTTT
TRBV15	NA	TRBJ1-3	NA	CATSRAQGGGNTIYF	TGTGCCACCAGCAGAGCACAGGGAGGTGGAAACACCATATATTTT
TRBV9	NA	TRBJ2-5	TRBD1	CASSHTQGQGTETQYF	TGTGCCAGCAGCCACACGCAAGGACAGGGAACGGAGACCCAGTACTTC
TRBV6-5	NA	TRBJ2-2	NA	CASSYSSGGGTGELFF	TGTGCCAGCAGTTACTCGTCCGGAGGAGGGACCGGGGAGCTGTTTTTT
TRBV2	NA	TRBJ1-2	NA	CASNVKAGGGYTF	TGTGCCAGCAATGTTAAGGCTGGGGGTGGCTACACCTTC
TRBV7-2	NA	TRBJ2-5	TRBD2	CASSPRTSGRAQETQYF	TGTGCCAGCAGCCCCCGGACTAGCGGGAGGGCCCAAGAGACCCAGTACTTC
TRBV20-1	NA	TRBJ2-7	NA	CSARANEQYF	TGCAGTGCTAGGGCTAACGAGCAGTACTTC
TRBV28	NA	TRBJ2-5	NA	CASSVGRQETQYF	TGTGCCAGCAGCGTGGGGCGCCAAGAGACCCAGTACTTC
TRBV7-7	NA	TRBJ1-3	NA	CASSPLSDNSGNTIYF	TGTGCCAGCAGCCCCCTTTCGGACAACTCTGGAAACACCATATATTTT
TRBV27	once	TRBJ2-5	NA	CASSPQNDQETQYF	TGTGCCAGCAGTCCCCAAAATGACCAAGAGACCCAGTACTTC
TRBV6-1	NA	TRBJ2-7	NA	CASKKSREFTYEQYF	TGTGCCAGCAAAAAGTCCCGGGAATTCACCTACGAGCAGTACTTC
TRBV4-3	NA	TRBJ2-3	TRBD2	CASSTSFGGLTDTQYF	TGCGCCAGCAGCACTAGTTTCGGGGGGTTGACAGATACGCAGTATTTT
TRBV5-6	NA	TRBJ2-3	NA	CASSLVAHGTDTQYF	TGTGCCAGCAGCTTGGTAGCCCACGGCACAGATACGCAGTATTTT
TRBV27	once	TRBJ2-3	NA	CASSLGPPALTDTQYF	TGTGCCAGCAGTTTAGGGCCACCAGCACTCACAGATACGCAGTATTTT
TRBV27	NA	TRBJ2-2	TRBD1	CASSRPGQGASGELFF	TGTGCCAGCAGCCGGCCGGGACAGGGGGCTAGCGGGGAGCTGTTTTTT
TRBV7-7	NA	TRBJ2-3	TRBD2	CANSPKRRLAGGFTDTQYF	TGTGCCAACAGCCCCAAGAGGCGACTAGCGGGAGGTTTCACAGATACGCAGTATTTT
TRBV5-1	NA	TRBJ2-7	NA	CASSSGHTYEQYF	TGCGCCAGCAGTTCCGGACATACCTACGAGCAGTACTTC
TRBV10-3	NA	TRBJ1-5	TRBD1	CAISEGQVKHF	TGTGCCATCAGTGAGGGACAGGTCAAGCATTTT